Below, 8 T cell receptor beta chains from the same sample are listed, as sequenced in a study of CD8 T cells in ankylosing spondylitis. A single record per CDR3 protein comes from TCRdb applying MiXCR to the 5' RACE reads. This sample has tens of thousands of distinct CDR3 sequences, with approximately 5.3% found just once. The specimen was blood, either unsorted or a sorted T cell fraction (not recorded which). These receptors came from a male donor with ankylosing spondylitis or in good health (not recorded which).

This clonotype has a count of ten or more. The J gene is TRBJ2-2, the V gene TRBV5-1; no firm D call. Germline CDR1 is SGHRS and CDR2 is YFSETQ. V lost 2 bases and J lost 4, with 9 bases in between. This CDR3 spans 14 amino acids. Here the CDR3 reads CASSFNGPTGELFF. CDR3 DNA sequence: TGCGCCAGCAGCTTTAACGGGCCCACCGGGGAGCTGTTTTTT. Combining the CDR3 with reference TRBV5-1 and TRBJ2-2 gives the whole variable domain KAGVTQTPRYLIKTRGQQVTLSCSPISGHRSVSWYQQTPGQGLQFLFEYFSETQRNKGNFPGRFSGRQFSNSRSEMNVSTLELGDSALYLCASSFNGPTGELFFGEGSRLTVL.

This clonotype was seen many times. This chain joins TRBV6-5 and TRBJ1-2; D remains unclear. CDR3 size: 15 residues. Trimming removed 0 bases at V and 1 base at J, with 9 bases between. Germline V gene sequence: CDR1 MNHEY, CDR2 SVGAGI. The chain's CDR3 is CASSYSSRNNYGYTF. For the CDR3, the DNA is TGTGCCAGCAGTTACTCGAGCAGAAATAACTATGGCTACACCTTC.

This clonotype was counted many times. The chain employs TRBV29-1 and TRBJ2-5, with D tentatively TRBD2 (7 bases). The CDR3 contains 13 residues. The germline V and J ends were trimmed by 6 bases and 1 base, with 12 bases remaining between them. Germline loops: CDR1 SQVTM, CDR2 ANQGSEA. The CDR3 nucleotides are TGCAGCGTGGGGGGGGGGCTCCAAGAGACCCAGTACTTC. It specifies CSVGGGLQETQYF.

The table lists this clonotype with many counts. The CDR3 DNA sequence: TGCAGTGCTTGGAGACTATATTCCTACAATGAGCAGTTCTTC. Its protein is CSAWRLYSYNEQFF. The chain links TRBV20-1 to TRBJ2-1, with D perhaps matching TRBD2 (5 bases). V gave up 5 bases and J gave up 1 base, with 12 bases separating them. Germline CDR1 reads DFQATT; CDR2 reads SNEGSKA (reference sequence). The CDR3 is 14 amino acids.

This clonotype has ten or more counts. The chain has TRBV28 and TRBJ2-1; TRBD2 aligns across 7 bases. V was clipped by 6 bases and J by 7 bases; unmatched bases: 9. Germline CDR1 reads MDHEN; CDR2 reads SYDVKM. The CDR3 is made up of 14 amino acids. CDR3 in DNA: TGTGCCAGCAGGGCGCCATTGGGGGGGAATGAGCAGTTCTTC. It is translated as CASRAPLGGNEQFF.

In its sample, this clonotype was seen many times. This chain connects TRBV21-1 to TRBJ2-7; no check of the table's D call, TRBD1, against the DNA was made. TRBV21-1 is deemed a pseudogene. This CDR3 is built from 14 residues. This chain's CDR3 is CASSKSDRTYEQYF. Written as DNA, the CDR3 is TGTGCCAGCAGCAAATCCGACAGGACCTACGAGCAGTACTTC.

This clonotype has ten or more counts. The chain is built from TRBV5-1 and TRBJ2-3; D is unresolved. CDR3 length: 14 amino acids. The germline V gene encodes CDR1 SGHRS and CDR2 YFSETQ. V gave up 0 bases and J gave up 6 bases, with 11 bases separating them. As DNA, the CDR3 is TGCGCCAGCAGCTTGGCTCGACCTGCGGATACGCAGTATTTT. Its protein product is CASSLARPADTQYF.

This clonotype was seen repeatedly, ten times or more. The chain combines TRBV11-2 with TRBJ2-3; TRBD2 is a possible D gene (7 bases). Germline V lookup: CDR1 SGHAT, CDR2 FQNNGV. The V end lost 4 bases, the J end lost 6 bases, and 23 bases lay between the germline ends. This CDR3 has 17 residues. The CDR3 bases are TGTGCCAGCAGCTGGGGGGGCCAGCGGGGTACACATGATACGCAGTATTTT. Its protein is CASSWGGQRGTHDTQYF.